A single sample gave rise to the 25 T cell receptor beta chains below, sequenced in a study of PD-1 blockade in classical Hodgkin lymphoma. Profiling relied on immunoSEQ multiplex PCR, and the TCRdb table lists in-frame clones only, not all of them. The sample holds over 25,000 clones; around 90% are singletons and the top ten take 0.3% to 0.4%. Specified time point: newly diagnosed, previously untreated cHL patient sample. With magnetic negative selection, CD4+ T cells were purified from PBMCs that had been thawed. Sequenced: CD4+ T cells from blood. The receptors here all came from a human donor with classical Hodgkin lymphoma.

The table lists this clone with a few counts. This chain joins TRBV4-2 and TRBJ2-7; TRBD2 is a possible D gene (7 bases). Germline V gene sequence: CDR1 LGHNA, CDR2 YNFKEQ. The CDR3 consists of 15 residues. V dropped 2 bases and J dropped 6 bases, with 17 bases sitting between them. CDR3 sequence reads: CASSQNPGLGGEQYF. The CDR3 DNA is TGTGCCAGCAGCCAAAACCCCGGACTAGGGGGCGAGCAGTACTTC.

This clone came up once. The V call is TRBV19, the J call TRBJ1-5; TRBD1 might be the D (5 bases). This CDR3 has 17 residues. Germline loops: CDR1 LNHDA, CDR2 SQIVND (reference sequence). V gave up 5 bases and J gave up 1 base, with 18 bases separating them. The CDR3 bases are TGTGCCAGTAGTGGAAGTTCGGGGGGATCAAGCAATCAGCCCCAGCATTTT. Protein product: CASSGSSGGSSNQPQHF.

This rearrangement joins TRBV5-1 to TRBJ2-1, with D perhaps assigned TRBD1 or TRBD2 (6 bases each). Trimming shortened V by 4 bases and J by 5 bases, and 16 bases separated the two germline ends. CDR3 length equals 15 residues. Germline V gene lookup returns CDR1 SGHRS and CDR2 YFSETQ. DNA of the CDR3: TGCGCCAGCAGCGTGAGATCGGGGGCCCACAATGAGCAGTTCTTC. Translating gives CASSVRSGAHNEQFF.

CDR3 nucleotides: TGTGCCAGCAGCTTGGTTACAGGATGGACCTACGAGCAGTACTTC. This sequence encodes CASSLVTGWTYEQYF. The chain employs TRBV5-8 and TRBJ2-7; D is possibly TRBD1 (5 bases). Trimming removed 0 bases from V and 2 bases from J, with 12 bases in between. The CDR3 is 15 amino acids. Germline V gene sequence: CDR1 SGHTS, CDR2 YDEGEE.

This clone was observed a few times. In DNA form, the CDR3 reads TGCGCCAGCCGAAATAGCGGGCCTTCCTACGAGCAGTACTTC. It encodes CASRNSGPSYEQYF. V usage is TRBV10-1 and J usage is TRBJ2-7; 7 nucleotides align to TRBD2. J lost 1 base, V lost 8 bases, and 8 bases had no gene match. Per the germline V gene, CDR1 is WNHNN and CDR2 is SYGVQD (reference sequence). The CDR3 is 14 amino acids.

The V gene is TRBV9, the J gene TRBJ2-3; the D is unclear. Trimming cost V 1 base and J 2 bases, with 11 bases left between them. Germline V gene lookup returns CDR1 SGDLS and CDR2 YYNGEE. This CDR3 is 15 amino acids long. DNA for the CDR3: TGTGCCAGCAGCGTAAGTGACATATTCACAGATACGCAGTATTTT. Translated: CASSVSDIFTDTQYF.

The DNA for the CDR3 is TGTGCCAGCAGTTTTTTATACTACAATGAGCAGTTCTTC. This encodes CASSFLYYNEQFF. The rearrangement uses TRBV5-4 and TRBJ2-1; D call uncertain. The CDR3 consists of 13 residues. V was shortened by 5 bases and J by 3 bases, with 9 bases between the two germline ends. Germline CDR1 reads SGHNT; CDR2 reads YYREEE (reference sequence).

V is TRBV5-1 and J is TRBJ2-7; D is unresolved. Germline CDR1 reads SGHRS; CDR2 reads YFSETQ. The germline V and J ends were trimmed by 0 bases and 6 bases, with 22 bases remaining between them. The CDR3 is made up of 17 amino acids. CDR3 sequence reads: CASSLVPQTSASIEQYF. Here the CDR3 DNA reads TGCGCCAGCAGCTTGGTTCCGCAGACCTCAGCCTCTATCGAGCAGTACTTC.

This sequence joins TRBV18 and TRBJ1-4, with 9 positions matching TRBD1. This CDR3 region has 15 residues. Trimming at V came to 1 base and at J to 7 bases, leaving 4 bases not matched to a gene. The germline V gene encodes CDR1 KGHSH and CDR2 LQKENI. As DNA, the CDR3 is TGTGCCAGCTCACCACAGGACAGGGGAGGTGAAAAACTGTTTTTT. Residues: CASSPQDRGGEKLFF.

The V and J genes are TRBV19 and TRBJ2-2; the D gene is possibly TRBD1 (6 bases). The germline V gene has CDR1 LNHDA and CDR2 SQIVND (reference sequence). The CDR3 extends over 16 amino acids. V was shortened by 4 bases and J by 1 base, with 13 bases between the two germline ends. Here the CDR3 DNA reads TGTGCCAGTAGTACCCCTCGGACAGTGAACACCGGGGAGCTGTTTTTT. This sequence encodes CASSTPRTVNTGELFF.

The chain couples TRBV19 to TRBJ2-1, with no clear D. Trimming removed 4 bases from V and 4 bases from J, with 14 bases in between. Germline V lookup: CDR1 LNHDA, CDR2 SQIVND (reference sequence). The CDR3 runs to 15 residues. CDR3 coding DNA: TGTGCCAGTAGTAGAGGTCCCTCTGTTTACAATGAGCAGTTCTTC. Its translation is CASSRGPSVYNEQFF.

The CDR3, as DNA: TGTGCCAGCAGCCACGGAGGCGGTGGCTACACCTTC. It translates to CASSHGGGGYTF. This sequence joins TRBV28 and TRBJ1-2; D is unresolved. Germline V gene data show CDR1 as MDHEN and CDR2 as SYDVKM. The CDR3 extends over 12 amino acids. Trimming left V 6 bases short and J 7 bases short, with 12 bases between.

In DNA form, the CDR3 reads TGTGCCAGCAGCCAAGAGGCAGGGTTGTATTTT. It yields the protein CASSQEAGLYF. The V and J genes are TRBV14 and TRBJ2-3; a possible D gene is TRBD1 (5 bases). Per germline, CDR1 SGHDN and CDR2 FVKESK. The CDR3 is 11 amino acids. The V and J ends lost 0 bases and 14 bases respectively, with 9 bases between them. The full variable domain, rest sourced from reference TRBV14 and TRBJ2-3, is EAGVTQFPSHSVIEKGQTVTLRCDPISGHDNLYWYRRVMGKEIKFLLHFVKESKQDESGMPNNRFLAERTGGTYSTLKVQPAELEDSGVYFCASSQEAGLYFGPGTRLTVL.

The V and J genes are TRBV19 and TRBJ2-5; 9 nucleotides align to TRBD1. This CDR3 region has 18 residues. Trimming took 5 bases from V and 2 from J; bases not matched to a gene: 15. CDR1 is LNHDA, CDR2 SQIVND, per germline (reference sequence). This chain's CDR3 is CASSLSGTGSTLQETQYF. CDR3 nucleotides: TGTGCCAGTAGTCTCTCCGGGACAGGGAGTACATTACAAGAGACCCAGTACTTC.

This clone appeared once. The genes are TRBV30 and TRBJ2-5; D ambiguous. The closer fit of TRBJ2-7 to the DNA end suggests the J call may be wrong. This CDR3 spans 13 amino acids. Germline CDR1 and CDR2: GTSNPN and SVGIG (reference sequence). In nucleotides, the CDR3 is TGTGCCTGGAGTGCTCGGCTTCGGAGCGAGCAGTACTTC. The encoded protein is CAWSARLRSEQYF.

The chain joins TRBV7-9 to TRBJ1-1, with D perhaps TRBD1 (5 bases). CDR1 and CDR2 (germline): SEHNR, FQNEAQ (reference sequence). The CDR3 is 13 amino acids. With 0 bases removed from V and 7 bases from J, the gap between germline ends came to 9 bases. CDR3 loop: CASSLARVGEAFF. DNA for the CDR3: TGTGCCAGCAGCTTAGCCAGGGTGGGTGAAGCTTTCTTT. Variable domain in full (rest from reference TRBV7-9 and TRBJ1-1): DTGVSQNPRHKITKRGQNVTFRCDPISEHNRLYWYRQTLGQGPEFLTYFQNEAQLEKSRLLSDRFSAERPKGSFSTLEIQRTEQGDSAMYLCASSLARVGEAFFGQGTRLTVV.

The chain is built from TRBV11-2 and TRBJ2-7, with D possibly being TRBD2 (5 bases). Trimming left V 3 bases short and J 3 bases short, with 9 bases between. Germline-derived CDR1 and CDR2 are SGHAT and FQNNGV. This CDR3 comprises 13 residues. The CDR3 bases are TGTGCCAGCAGCTTCAGCGGAGACTACGAGCAGTACTTC. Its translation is CASSFSGDYEQYF.

As DNA, the CDR3 is TGTGCCAGCTCACCTTACAGGTCCGAAGGGGCTGAAGCTTTCTTT. This codes for CASSPYRSEGAEAFF. The gene calls are TRBV18 and TRBJ1-1; D might be TRBD1 (5 bases). Germline V gene sequence: CDR1 KGHSH, CDR2 LQKENI. Trimming took off 3 bases at V and 6 bases at J, with 17 bases between the two ends. The CDR3 runs 15 residues.

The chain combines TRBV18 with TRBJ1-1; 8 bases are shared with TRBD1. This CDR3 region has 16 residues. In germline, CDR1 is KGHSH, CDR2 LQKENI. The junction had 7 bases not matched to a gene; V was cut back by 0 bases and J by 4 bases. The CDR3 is CASSPPAGGVGTEAFF. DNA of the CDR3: TGTGCCAGCTCACCACCGGCAGGGGGCGTCGGCACTGAAGCTTTCTTT.

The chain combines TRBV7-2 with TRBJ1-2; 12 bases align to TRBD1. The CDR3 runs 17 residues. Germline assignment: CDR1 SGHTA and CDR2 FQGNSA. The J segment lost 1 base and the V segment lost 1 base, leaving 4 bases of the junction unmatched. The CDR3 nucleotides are TGTGCCAGCAGCTTAGGAGGGACAGGGGGCGGTAACTATGGCTACACCTTC. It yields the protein CASSLGGTGGGNYGYTF.

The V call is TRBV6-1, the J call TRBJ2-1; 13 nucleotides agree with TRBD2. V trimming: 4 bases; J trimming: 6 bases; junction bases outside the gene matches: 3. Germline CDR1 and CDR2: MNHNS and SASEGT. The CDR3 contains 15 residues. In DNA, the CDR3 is TGTGCCAGCAGTGCTCGGACTAGCGGGAGCAATGAGCAGTTCTTC. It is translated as CASSARTSGSNEQFF.

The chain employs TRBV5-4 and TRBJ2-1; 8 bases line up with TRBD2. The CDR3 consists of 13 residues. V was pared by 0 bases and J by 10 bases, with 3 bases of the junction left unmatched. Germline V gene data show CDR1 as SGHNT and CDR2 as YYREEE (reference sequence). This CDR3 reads CASSLGGGTEQFF. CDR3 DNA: TGTGCCAGCAGCTTGGGCGGGGGGACAGAGCAGTTCTTC. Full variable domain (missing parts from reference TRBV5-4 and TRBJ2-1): ETGVTQSPTHLIKTRGQQVTLRCSSQSGHNTVSWYQQALGQGPQFIFQYYREEENGRGNFPPRFSGLQFPNYSSELNVNALELDDSALYLCASSLGGGTEQFFGPGTRLTVL.

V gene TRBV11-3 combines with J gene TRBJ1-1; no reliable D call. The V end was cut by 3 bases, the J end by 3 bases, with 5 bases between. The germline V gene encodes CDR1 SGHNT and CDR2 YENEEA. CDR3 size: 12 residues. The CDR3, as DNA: TGTGCCAGCAGCTTTGGGGACACTGAAGCTTTCTTT. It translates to CASSFGDTEAFF.

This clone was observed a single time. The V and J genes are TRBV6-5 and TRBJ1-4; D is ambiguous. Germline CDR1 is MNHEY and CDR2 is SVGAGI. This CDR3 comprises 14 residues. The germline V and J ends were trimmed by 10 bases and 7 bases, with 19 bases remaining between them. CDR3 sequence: CATRKTFPSEKLFF. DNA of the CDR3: TGTGCCACCCGAAAGACTTTCCCTAGTGAAAAACTGTTTTTT.

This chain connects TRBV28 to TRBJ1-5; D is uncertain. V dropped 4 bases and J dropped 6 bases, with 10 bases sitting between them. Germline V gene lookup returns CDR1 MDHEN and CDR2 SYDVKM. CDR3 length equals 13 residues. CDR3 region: CASSYTQTQPQHF. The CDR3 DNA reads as TGTGCCAGCAGTTATACACAGACTCAGCCCCAGCATTTT.